Below, 3 T cell receptor beta chains from the same sample are listed, as sequenced in a study of early T cells in non-severe SARS-CoV-2 infection. TCRdb passed the 5' RACE reads through MiXCR, listing each CDR3 protein once. The repertoire has 45,000 to 75,000 distinct CDR3 sequences, 5.6% of them found once; the top ten carry 6.8%. The specimen was whole blood. These receptors originate from an adult who was a healthcare worker with PCR-confirmed SARS-CoV-2 infection or an uninfected control (not recorded which).

This clonotype has more than one count but fewer than ten. V is TRBV5-5 and J is TRBJ2-6; 10 bases agree with TRBD1. Germline CDR1 is SGHKS and CDR2 is YYEKEE (reference sequence). The CDR3 covers 16 residues. The V segment lost 4 bases and the J segment 2 bases; nucleotides outside the gene matches: 3. The CDR3 coding sequence is TGTGCCAGCAGCATCGGACAGGGGGCTGGGGCCAACGTCCTGACTTTC. Translated: CASSIGQGAGANVLTF.

The rearrangement joins TRBV9 to TRBJ2-7; possible D gene TRBD1, 5 bases. CDR1 is SGDLS, CDR2 YYNGEE, per germline. V was clipped by 0 bases and J by 5 bases, with 12 bases between them. The length of the CDR3 is 14 residues. CDR3 DNA: TGTGCCAGCAGCGTAGGACAGTTAGGGGACGAGCAGTACTTC. This codes for CASSVGQLGDEQYF.

The table lists this clonotype with many counts. The rearrangement joins TRBV2 to TRBJ2-1; TRBD2 is a possible D gene (6 bases). Trimming shortened V by 7 bases and J by 5 bases, and 9 bases separated the two germline ends. This CDR3 contains 12 residues. The V gene's germline CDR1 is SNHLY and CDR2 FYNNEI. CDR3 in amino acids: CASKGTHNEQFF. Here the CDR3 DNA reads TGTGCCAGCAAGGGGACTCACAATGAGCAGTTCTTC.